A selection of T cell receptor beta chains follows, all from one sample in a study of blood T cell repertoires in COVID-19. Using immunoSEQ multiplex PCR, the repertoire was profiled, and TCRdb retains in-frame clones only, with some absent. The sample shows some 150,000 clones, about nine tenths of them seen only once. Sequencing was performed on peripheral blood. These receptor sequences come from a human donor in a cohort sampled during active COVID-19. The conserved cysteine and the conserved F or W are not part of the CDR3 here.

TRBV29-1,TRBJ2-7,12,SVRGQGQIYEQY
TRBV5-1,TRBJ2-5,13,ASSLLGVPAETQY
TRBV5-1,TRBJ2-1,14,ASSLGTPRVYNEQF
TRBV27,TRBJ1-6,13,ASSSRDSYNSPLH
TRBV6-5,TRBJ2-7,11,ASSNREVYEQY
TRBV9,TRBJ1-1,12,ASSVGGRDTEAF
TRBV5-1,TRBJ2-2,10,ASNRGGGELF
TRBV5-1,TRBJ1-1,13,ASSSDRGLGTEAF
TRBV5-6,TRBJ2-1,12,ASSPDRGNNEQF
TRBV11-2,TRBJ2-5,12,ASSFGGGGETQY
TRBV4-1,TRBJ2-1,15,ASSQAGLAGTYNEQF